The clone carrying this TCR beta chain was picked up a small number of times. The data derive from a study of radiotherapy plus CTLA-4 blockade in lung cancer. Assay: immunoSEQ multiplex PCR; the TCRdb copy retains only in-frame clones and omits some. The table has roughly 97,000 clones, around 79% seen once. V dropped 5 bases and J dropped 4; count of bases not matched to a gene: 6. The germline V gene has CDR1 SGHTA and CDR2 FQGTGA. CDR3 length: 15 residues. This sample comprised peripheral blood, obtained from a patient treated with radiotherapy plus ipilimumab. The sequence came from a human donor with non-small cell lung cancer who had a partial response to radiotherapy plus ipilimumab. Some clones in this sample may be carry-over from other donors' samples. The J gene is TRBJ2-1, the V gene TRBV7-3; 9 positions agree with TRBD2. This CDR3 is CASSPRLAEYNEQFF. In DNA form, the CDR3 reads TGTGCCAGCAGCCCCAGACTAGCGGAGTACAATGAGCAGTTCTTC.